The source of this TCR beta chain is a study of OX40 agonist ivuxolimab in advanced cancers. The CDR3 length is 16 residues. CDR1 is KGHSH, CDR2 LQKENI, per germline. Deletions cut 5 bases from V and 3 bases from J, with 20 bases between. Profiled with immunoSEQ multiplex PCR; TCRdb holds only in-frame clones, not every one. The data show fewer than 85,000 clones, 92% seen once. The TCR was taken from an adult with an advanced solid tumor such as melanoma, head and neck, liver or kidney cancer. Sequencing used CD4+ or CD8+ T cells sorted from blood, obtained in a trial of the OX40 agonist ivuxolimab. J is TRBJ2-7 and V is TRBV18, with D possibly being TRBD1 (5 bases). The CDR3 region has the DNA TGTGCCAGCTCAATAAGGGGCGCGCCCTACATCTACGAGCAGTACTTC. This sequence encodes CASSIRGAPYIYEQYF. Together with reference TRBV18 and TRBJ2-7, the CDR3 gives the full variable domain: NAGVMQNPRHLVRRRGQEARLRCSPMKGHSHVYWYRQLPEEGLKFMVYLQKENIIDESGMPKERFSAEFPKEGPSILRIQQVVRGDSAAYFCASSIRGAPYIYEQYFGPGTRLTVT.